This TCR beta chain is from a study of cytomegalovirus exposure and HLA in healthy donors. Study details: Unique TCR beta sequences numbering approximately 120 million came from around 180 million T cells in an earlier analysis. Points from the study as a whole: Some V segments (TRBV6-2 and TRBV6-3 among them) were excluded as indistinguishable.

At the time of sampling, donors were nominally healthy, though unrecorded immune exposures were likely. V was clipped by 4 bases and J by 4 bases; unmatched bases: 10. The germline V gene has CDR1 KGHSY and CDR2 FQNENV. This CDR3 spans 16 amino acids. This clone was seen once. Its antigen is not identified. Amplification used 60 Vbeta primers and 13 Jbeta primers. In the study's own analysis: Roughly 11 million of the roughly 80 million unique TCR beta chains counted in a later analysis were shared. Using immunoSEQ multiplex PCR, the repertoire was profiled, and TCRdb retains in-frame clones only, with some absent. V, J and clone size reflect that table, while D and trimming were determined from the DNA. The sample shows some 75,000 clones, 78% of them seen only once.

The J gene is TRBJ2-7, the V gene TRBV16; 10 bases map to TRBD2. The material sequenced was PBMCs. This TCR derives from a man aged 18-30 years in good health and CMV-seropositive. CDR3 loop: CASSLILPSGSYEQYF. DNA of the CDR3: TGTGCCAGCAGCCTCATCCTCCCTAGCGGGAGTTACGAGCAGTACTTC.